Listed below are T cell receptor beta chains from one sample, sequenced in a study of response to subunit inactivated influenza vaccine. TCRdb redid the calling of the RT-PCR reads with MiXCR, one entry per CDR3 protein. The data hold roughly 500,000 distinct CDR3 sequences, with about 15% observed a single time. The source material was CD4+ T cells sorted from PBMCs, sampled around 25 months after vaccination. These receptors all come from a man aged 50 to 75 who received an inactivated influenza vaccine. Both conserved end residues are part of each CDR3. The order of the fields is D gene, J gene, V gene, clone size, CDR3 protein, CDR3 DNA. D genes are given only for firm matches. Rows may omit the clone size; those that give it use once, few, many or a size class.

NA TRBJ2-1 TRBV12-3/TRBV12-4 few CASSFARINEQFF TGTGCCAGCAGTTTCGCCAGGATCAATGAGCAGTTCTTC
NA TRBJ2-1 TRBV20-1 NA CSATDGGRVNEQFF TGCAGTGCGACGGACGGTGGCAGGGTCAATGAGCAGTTCTTC
NA TRBJ2-6 TRBV5-1 NA CASSLGPPLGSGANVLTF TGCGCCAGCAGCTTGGGCCCCCCGTTGGGCTCTGGGGCCAACGTCCTGACTTTC
TRBD1 TRBJ2-3 TRBV20-1 many CSAWDSSTDTQYF TGCAGTGCATGGGACAGCAGCACAGATACGCAGTATTTT
TRBD1 TRBJ1-1 TRBV20-1 few CSARRGPGGKNTEAFF TGCAGTGCTAGGAGAGGGCCAGGGGGCAAGAACACTGAAGCTTTCTTT
NA TRBJ1-5 TRBV29-1 few CSVSLGTPDQPQHF TGCAGCGTTTCACTTGGGACACCTGATCAGCCCCAGCATTTT
TRBD2 TRBJ2-2 TRBV11-1 NA CASSHLGLAGGRVNTGELFF TGTGCCAGCAGCCACTTGGGACTAGCGGGAGGCCGCGTGAACACCGGGGAGCTGTTTTTT
TRBD1 TRBJ1-1 TRBV28 NA CASRSRQGGSAFF TGTGCCAGCAGATCGAGACAGGGAGGCTCGGCTTTCTTT
TRBD2 TRBJ2-7 TRBV7-2 few CASSLGPSGISYEQYF TGTGCCAGCAGCTTAGGTCCCAGCGGGATTTCCTACGAGCAGTACTTC
TRBD2 TRBJ2-2 TRBV5-4 few CASSLDLAGGAGELFF TGTGCCAGCAGCTTGGACCTAGCGGGAGGCGCCGGGGAGCTGTTTTTT
NA TRBJ1-6 TRBV20-1 NA CSATGPVGPLHF TGCAGTGCTACTGGGCCCGTTGGGCCCCTCCACTTT
NA TRBJ2-1 TRBV20-1 NA CSARVGVVNEQFF TGCAGTGCTAGAGTTGGGGTGGTCAATGAGCAGTTCTTC
NA TRBJ1-1 TRBV29-1 few CSAGVGEAFF TGCAGCGCTGGGGTGGGGGAAGCTTTCTTT
NA TRBJ2-5 TRBV18 many CASSPRGPGLGETQYF TGTGCCAGCTCACCCCGAGGTCCGGGACTGGGAGAGACCCAGTACTTC
NA TRBJ1-4 TRBV4-1 NA CASSLGTSNEKLFF TGCGCCAGCAGCCTTGGGACCAGTAATGAAAAACTGTTTTTT
NA TRBJ2-7 TRBV20-1 few CSTQGLTYEQYF TGCAGTACCCAGGGACTCACCTACGAGCAGTACTTC
NA TRBJ2-1 TRBV5-6 NA CASSSNPGLNEQFF TGTGCCAGCAGCTCGAACCCGGGTTTGAATGAGCAGTTCTTC
NA TRBJ1-3 TRBV7-2 NA CASSPSHSGNTIYF TGTGCCAGCAGCCCATCGCACTCTGGAAACACCATATATTTT
NA TRBJ2-3 TRBV20-1 NA CSARSGADTQYF TGCAGTGCTAGATCGGGGGCAGATACGCAGTATTTT
NA TRBJ1-1 TRBV29-1 few CSVGAVNTEAFF TGCAGCGTTGGGGCGGTGAACACTGAAGCTTTCTTT
NA TRBJ2-3 TRBV6-5 few CASSYFPGDTDTQYF TGTGCCAGCAGTTACTTCCCAGGCGACACAGATACGCAGTATTTT
NA TRBJ2-1 TRBV10-3 few CAISEAGLPYNEQFF TGTGCCATCAGTGAGGCGGGACTCCCATACAATGAGCAGTTCTTC
TRBD2 TRBJ2-1 TRBV3-1 few CASSPRLAGANEQFF TGTGCCAGCAGCCCTCGACTAGCGGGAGCTAATGAGCAGTTCTTC
NA TRBJ2-4 TRBV7-9 few CASSDDRTKNIQYF TGTGCCAGCAGCGACGACAGGACCAAAAACATTCAGTACTTC
TRBD1 TRBJ1-1 TRBV25-1 many CASSEPGTVNTEAFF TGTGCCAGCAGTGAACCCGGGACAGTGAACACTGAAGCTTTCTTT
TRBD2 TRBJ2-3 TRBV10-3 few CAIGERGVTSTDTQYF TGTGCCATCGGGGAACGGGGGGTAACTAGCACAGATACGCAGTATTTT
TRBD2 TRBJ2-2 TRBV20-1 many CSATGTTNTGELFF TGCAGTGCAACCGGGACTACCAACACCGGGGAGCTGTTTTTT
TRBD2 TRBJ2-1 TRBV7-7 NA CASSRLAGDEQFF TGTGCCAGCAGCCGACTAGCGGGAGATGAGCAGTTCTTC
NA TRBJ2-7 TRBV5-1 NA CASSKPGARGEQYF TGCGCCAGCAGCAAACCAGGGGCGCGGGGTGAGCAGTACTTC
TRBD1 TRBJ2-1 TRBV11-2 NA CASSSSPSGTGGVF TGTGCCAGCAGCTCTAGCCCCTCCGGGACAGGGGGGGTCTTC
TRBD1 TRBJ2-1 TRBV20-1 few CRGPGQTNNEQFF TGCAGGGGACCGGGACAGACGAACAATGAGCAGTTCTTC
NA TRBJ2-7 TRBV7-2 NA CASSSQQGPRWEQYF TGTGCCAGCAGCTCCCAGCAGGGGCCCCGGTGGGAGCAGTACTTC
NA TRBJ2-1 TRBV4-3 few CASSQEKYNEQFF TGCGCCAGCAGCCAAGAAAAGTACAATGAGCAGTTCTTC
TRBD1 TRBJ1-3 TRBV20-1 NA CSAVGQGLSSGNTIYF TGCAGTGCAGTCGGACAGGGACTAAGCTCTGGAAACACCATATATTTT
TRBD2 TRBJ2-7 TRBV5-6 NA CASSASGSVYEQYF TGTGCCAGCAGCGCCAGCGGGAGTGTTTACGAGCAGTACTTC
NA TRBJ2-5 TRBV5-5 few CASSFSRSPETQYF TGTGCCAGCAGCTTTTCTAGATCACCAGAGACCCAGTACTTC
NA TRBJ1-6 TRBV7-8 NA CASSLVLEISSPLHF TGTGCCAGCAGCTTAGTTCTGGAAATCAGCTCACCCCTCCACTTT
NA TRBJ1-1 TRBV18 NA CASSPPVTTNTEAFF TGTGCCAGCTCACCACCGGTAACAACGAACACTGAAGCTTTCTTT
TRBD2 TRBJ2-3 TRBV30 few CAWLLAGGADTQYF TGTGCCTGGTTACTAGCGGGAGGCGCAGATACGCAGTATTTT
NA TRBJ2-1 TRBV10-3 few CAIREGLDNEQFF TGTGCCATCAGGGAAGGACTGGACAATGAGCAGTTCTTC
NA TRBJ1-5 TRBV25-1 many CASSVGNQPQHF TGTGCCAGCAGTGTGGGGAATCAGCCCCAGCATTTT
TRBD2 TRBJ2-7 TRBV3-1 NA CASSPGTSGRLGEQYF TGTGCCAGCAGCCCCGGGACTAGCGGGAGGCTGGGAGAGCAGTACTTC
TRBD1 TRBJ1-2 TRBV29-1 few CSVVPGQGFYGYTF TGCAGCGTTGTCCCGGGACAGGGATTCTATGGCTACACCTTC
NA TRBJ2-6 TRBV19 NA CASSIRTHSGANVLTF TGTGCCAGTAGTATAAGGACGCACTCTGGGGCCAACGTCCTGACTTTC
NA TRBJ1-2 TRBV7-9 NA CASSRALASPDGYTF TGTGCCAGCAGCCGCGCCCTCGCCTCCCCGGATGGCTACACCTTC
NA TRBJ2-3 TRBV7-9 NA CASSLERGRTDTQYF TGTGCCAGCAGCTTAGAGCGCGGCCGCACAGATACGCAGTATTTT
NA TRBJ1-5 TRBV20-1 NA CSARGAEGNQPQHF TGCAGTGCTAGAGGTGCGGAGGGCAATCAGCCCCAGCATTTT
NA TRBJ2-3 TRBV7-9 NA CTSSLVYGSTDTQYF TGTACCAGCAGCTTAGTTTATGGGAGCACAGATACGCAGTATTTT
NA TRBJ2-1 TRBV6-6 few CASRKKVEQFF TGTGCCAGCAGAAAGAAGGTTGAGCAGTTCTTC
TRBD2 TRBJ2-1 TRBV20-1 NA CSAAGTSGYNEQFF TGCAGTGCAGCCGGGACTAGCGGTTACAATGAGCAGTTCTTC
TRBD2 TRBJ2-1 TRBV7-2 NA CASSSEGTSGRGQFF TGTGCCAGCAGCTCAGAAGGGACTAGCGGGAGGGGACAGTTCTTC
NA TRBJ2-5 TRBV20-1 few CSARQGLETQYF TGCAGTGCTAGACAGGGGCTCGAGACCCAGTACTTC
NA TRBJ2-1 TRBV12-3/TRBV12-4 few CASSLVLVHEQFF TGTGCCAGCAGTTTAGTTTTAGTCCATGAGCAGTTCTTC
TRBD2 TRBJ2-1 TRBV4-2 many CASSQDPAGVEQFF TGTGCCAGCAGCCAAGATCCAGCGGGAGTTGAGCAGTTCTTC
TRBD2 TRBJ2-1 TRBV5-6 few CASSRTRTSARGYNEQFF TGTGCCAGCAGCCGAACAAGGACTAGCGCCCGGGGGTACAATGAGCAGTTCTTC
TRBD1 TRBJ2-7 TRBV25-1 few CASSAQTGVGPYEQYF TGTGCCAGCAGTGCCCAGACAGGGGTAGGGCCCTACGAGCAGTACTTC